This TCR beta chain is from a study of blood T cell dynamics during melanoma immunotherapy. Assay: immunoSEQ multiplex PCR; the TCRdb copy retains only in-frame clones and omits some. The data contain about 14,000 clones, around 92% of them singletons. Time point meaning: pre-treatment baseline. Patients with prior systemic cancer treatment, concomitant immunosuppressants, or other active malignancies were excluded. Germline values: CDR1 SNHLY, CDR2 FYNNEI. CDR3 length equals 14 residues. Trimming at V came to 7 bases and at J to 4 bases, leaving 9 bases not matched to a gene. This receptor was taken from a human donor with melanoma. The source material was effector memory CD8+ T cells from blood, sampled from a patient treated with checkpoint blockade. The J gene is TRBJ2-7, the V gene TRBV2, with 8 bases aligning to TRBD2. This CDR3 is CASNRASGSYEQYF. The CDR3 DNA follows: TGTGCCAGCAACAGGGCTAGCGGGTCGTACGAGCAGTACTTC.